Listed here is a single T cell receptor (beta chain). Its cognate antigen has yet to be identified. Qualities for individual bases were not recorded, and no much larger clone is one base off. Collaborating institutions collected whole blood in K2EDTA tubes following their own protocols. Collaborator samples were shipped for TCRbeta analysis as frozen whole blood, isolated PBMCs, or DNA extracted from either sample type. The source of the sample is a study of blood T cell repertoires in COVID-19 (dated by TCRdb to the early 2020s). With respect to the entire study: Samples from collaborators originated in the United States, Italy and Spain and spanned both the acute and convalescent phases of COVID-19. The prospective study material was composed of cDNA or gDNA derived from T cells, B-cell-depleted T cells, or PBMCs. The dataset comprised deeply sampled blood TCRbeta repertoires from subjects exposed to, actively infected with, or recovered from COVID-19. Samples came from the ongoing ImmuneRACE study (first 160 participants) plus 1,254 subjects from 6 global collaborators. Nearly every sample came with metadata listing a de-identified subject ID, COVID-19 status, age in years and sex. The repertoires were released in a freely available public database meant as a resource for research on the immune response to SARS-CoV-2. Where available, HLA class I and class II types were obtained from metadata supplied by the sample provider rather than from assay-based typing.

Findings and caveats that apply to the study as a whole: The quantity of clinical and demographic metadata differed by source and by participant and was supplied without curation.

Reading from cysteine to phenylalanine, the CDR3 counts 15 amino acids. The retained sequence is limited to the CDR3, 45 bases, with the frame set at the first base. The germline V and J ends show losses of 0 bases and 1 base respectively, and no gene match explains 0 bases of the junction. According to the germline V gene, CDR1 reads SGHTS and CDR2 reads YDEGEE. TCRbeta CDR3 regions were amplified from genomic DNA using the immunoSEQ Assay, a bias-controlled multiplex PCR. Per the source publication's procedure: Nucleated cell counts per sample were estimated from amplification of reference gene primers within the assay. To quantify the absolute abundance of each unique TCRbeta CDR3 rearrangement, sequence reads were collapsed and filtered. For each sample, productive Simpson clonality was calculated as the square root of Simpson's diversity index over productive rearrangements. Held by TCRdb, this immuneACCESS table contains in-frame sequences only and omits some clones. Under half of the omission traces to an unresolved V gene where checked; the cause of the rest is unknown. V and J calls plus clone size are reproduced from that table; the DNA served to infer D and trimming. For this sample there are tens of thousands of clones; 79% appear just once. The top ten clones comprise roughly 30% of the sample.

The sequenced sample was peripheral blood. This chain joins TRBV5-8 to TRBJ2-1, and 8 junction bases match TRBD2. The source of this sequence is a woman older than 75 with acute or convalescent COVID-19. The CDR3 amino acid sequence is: CASSLGGRSYNEQFF. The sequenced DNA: TGTGCCAGCAGCTTGGGCGGGAGGTCCTACAATGAGCAGTTCTTC.